A single T cell receptor (beta chain) is shown here with its context. The antigen is unknown. Amplification of TCR beta used genomic DNA extracted from peripheral blood. This sample was included in a study of T cell repertoires in aging, cancer and after chemotherapy. Multiplex touch-down PCR with TRB-A/B primers amplified rearranged V-D-J TRB sequences. Each CDR3 protein is one row after TCRdb ran MiXCR on the multiplex PCR reads. The sample lists fewer than 9,000 distinct CDR3 sequences, 32% occurring once. Study-wide points: Across the chemotherapy interval, each cancer cohort showed higher median generation probability, suggesting thymic rebound. In cancer patients, declining TCR diversity with age involved lost richness and lost evenness.

V was trimmed by 8 bases and J by 0 bases, leaving 14 bases between them. This CDR3 is 14 amino acids long. The rearrangement links TRBV12-3 or TRBV12-4 to TRBJ2-7; D may match TRBD1 or TRBD2 (6 bases each). This TCR was recovered from a human donor in good health. Material: blood. The CDR3 bases are TGTGCCAGCTTAGGCGGGACACGCTCCTACGAGCAGTACTTC. Translation: CASLGGTRSYEQYF.